The 13 T cell receptor beta chains below come from one sample, sequenced in a study of beta chain features in type 1 diabetes. Of the isolated RNA, all was reverse transcribed, and so the sequenced material was expressed TCRB transcripts. Sequenced by immunoSEQ multiplex PCR; TCRdb stores in-frame clones only, minus some. Of 390,000 or so clones listed, more than 11% were seen once; the top ten hold roughly 0.04%. Sample: naive CD4+ T cells from blood. Every receptor here comes from a man aged 25 to 45 in good health.

CDR3 DNA: TGTGCCATCAGGAGGGGAGTCGATCAGCCCCAGCATTTT. Translated: CAIRRGVDQPQHF. The chain couples TRBV10-3 to TRBJ1-5, with D possibly matching TRBD1 (5 bases). CDR1 and CDR2 from the germline V gene are ENHRY and SYGVKD. The CDR3 loop spans 13 amino acids. The V and J ends lost 6 bases and 5 bases respectively, with 11 bases between them.

This clone was observed a few times. The chain has TRBV29-1 and TRBJ1-1; TRBD1 might be the D (5 bases). The CDR3 contains 13 residues. Germline loops: CDR1 SQVTM, CDR2 ANQGSEA. V was shortened by 4 bases and J by 6 bases, with 15 bases between the two germline ends. CDR3 in DNA: TGCAGCGTTGGGCCAATTAGGGACGCTGAAGCTTTCTTT. The encoded protein is CSVGPIRDAEAFF.

This clone turned up a few times. This rearrangement joins TRBV7-3 to TRBJ2-1, with 9 bases that match TRBD2. CDR1 and CDR2 from the germline V gene are SGHTA and FQGTGA. CDR3 length: 15 amino acids. V dropped 3 bases and J dropped 5; count of bases not matched to a gene: 5. The CDR3 loop reads CASSFGGRANNEQFF. As DNA, the CDR3 is TGTGCCAGCAGCTTCGGCGGGAGGGCCAACAATGAGCAGTTCTTC.

This clone was seen only a few times. The gene calls are TRBV9 and TRBJ2-7, with D possibly matching TRBD1 (6 bases). The V gene's germline CDR1 is SGDLS and CDR2 YYNGEE. V lost 2 bases to trimming and J lost 5 bases, with 14 bases between them. The CDR3 covers 14 residues. CDR3 region: CASSVGQGTHEQYF. CDR3 nucleotide sequence: TGTGCCAGCAGCGTCGGGCAGGGGACCCACGAGCAGTACTTC.

The V and J genes are TRBV7-2 and TRBJ2-2; D may match TRBD1 or TRBD2 (5 bases each). The ends were cut back, 4 bases at V and 4 bases at J, with 19 bases in the middle. The CDR3 runs 17 residues. Germline lookup yields CDR1 SGHTA and CDR2 FQGNSA. CDR3 DNA: TGTGCCAGCAGCTCCTGGGTAGGCGGGCAGGGCACCGGGGAGCTGTTTTTT. Its protein product is CASSSWVGGQGTGELFF.

The chain uses TRBV30 and TRBJ2-3; maybe TRBD2 (5 bases). The CDR3 is 12 amino acids. Looked up from germline, CDR1 is GTSNPN and CDR2 is SVGIG (reference sequence). Trimming took 6 bases from V and 1 from J, leaving 8 bases between them. The CDR3 nucleotides are TGTGCCTGTAGCGAACGCACAGATACGCAGTATTTT. Amino acid sequence: CACSERTDTQYF.

The chain uses TRBV18 and TRBJ2-2, with TRBD1 as a possible D gene (5 bases). Between the trimmed V and J ends, which lost 4 bases and 4 bases, there was a span of 10 bases. The CDR3 length is 14 residues. Germline V gene sequence: CDR1 KGHSH, CDR2 LQKENI. The CDR3 bases are TGTGCCAGCTCACGAATCGACAGCACCGGGGAGCTGTTTTTT. Amino acid sequence: CASSRIDSTGELFF.

The V gene is TRBV5-1, the J gene TRBJ2-7, with a possible D match to TRBD2 (5 bases). The ends were cut back, 0 bases at V and 3 bases at J, with 10 bases in the middle. Germline V gene sequence: CDR1 SGHRS, CDR2 YFSETQ. The CDR3 contains 14 residues. Here the CDR3 reads CASSLGSAGYEQYF. The CDR3 coding sequence is TGCGCCAGCAGCTTGGGGAGCGCGGGCTACGAGCAGTACTTC. Combining the CDR3 with reference TRBV5-1 and TRBJ2-7 gives the whole variable domain KAGVTQTPRYLIKTRGQQVTLSCSPISGHRSVSWYQQTPGQGLQFLFEYFSETQRNKGNFPGRFSGRQFSNSRSEMNVSTLELGDSALYLCASSLGSAGYEQYFGPGTRLTVT.

V is TRBV11-1 and J is TRBJ2-7; the D gene is possibly TRBD1 (6 bases). The CDR3 is 15 amino acids. V lost 2 bases and J 2 bases, leaving 13 bases between the germline ends. Germline V lookup: CDR1 SGHAT, CDR2 FQDESV (reference sequence). The CDR3 protein is CASSLMAGETYEQYV. DNA for the CDR3: TGTGCCAGCAGCTTAATGGCAGGGGAAACCTACGAGCAGTACGTC.

The chain carries TRBV28 and TRBJ2-5, with TRBD1 as a possible D gene (6 bases). CDR1 is MDHEN and CDR2 is SYDVKM in the germline V gene. Trimming shortened V by 5 bases and J by 3 bases, and 22 bases separated the two germline ends. This CDR3 has 17 amino acids. Here the CDR3 reads CASSPIAGTDSEETQYF. CDR3 coding DNA: TGTGCCAGCAGTCCCATTGCCGGTACGGACAGTGAAGAGACCCAGTACTTC.

This clone came up a few times. The chain uses TRBV4-3 and TRBJ1-2; the D is unclear. This CDR3 is built from 14 residues. The germline V gene encodes CDR1 LGHNA and CDR2 YSLEER. Trimming removed 0 bases from V and 10 bases from J, with 15 bases in between. The CDR3 region has the DNA TGCGCCAGCAGCCAAGAGTTTGACGGTCCACACTACACCTTC. Residues: CASSQEFDGPHYTF.

This clone was picked up a small number of times. V gene TRBV7-9 combines with J gene TRBJ1-1; D not certain. Germline V gene data show CDR1 as SEHNR and CDR2 as FQNEAQ (reference sequence). V was trimmed by 1 base and J by 11 bases, leaving 17 bases between them. The length of the CDR3 is 14 residues. The CDR3 DNA sequence: TGTGCCAGCAGCTTAGAGCTTGGCAGGCAGAAGGCTTTCTTT. Its protein is CASSLELGRQKAFF.

The table lists this clone with a few counts. The sample carries other DNA sequences with the same CDR3. The chain employs TRBV7-2 and TRBJ2-7; D gene ambiguous. Germline V gene sequence: CDR1 SGHTA, CDR2 FQGNSA. This CDR3 spans 12 amino acids. V was trimmed by 2 bases and J by 4 bases, leaving 6 bases between them. The CDR3 nucleotides read TGTGCCAGCAGCTTAAAAGGGTACGAGCAGTACTTC. Amino acids: CASSLKGYEQYF.